This is a list of T cell receptor beta chains from one sample in a study of T cells after somatic rescue of genetic block. The table came from immunoSEQ multiplex PCR; TCRdb's copy has only in-frame clones and leaves some out. The sample holds roughly 51,000 clones; about 96% are singletons and the top ten take more than 0.075%. The sample was peripheral blood mononuclear cells (PBMCs). All receptors derive from a child in the first two years of life. The CDR3 runs from the conserved cysteine through the conserved F or W. The D gene is left open where the match is weak. Only part of the rows carry a size: once, few, many, or a class if the clone is expanded.

TRBV7-2,NA,TRBD2,TRBJ2-2,TGTGCCAGCAGCCCATCACTAGCGGGAGACACCGGGGAGCTGTTTTTT,CASSPSLAGDTGELFF
TRBV7-6,once,TRBD2,TRBJ2-3,TGTGCCAGCAGCCGTAGCGGGAGCACAGATACGCAGTATTTT,CASSRSGSTDTQYF
TRBV28,NA,NA,TRBJ1-5,TGTGCCAGCAGTTTTTGGCACAATCAGCCCCAGCATTTT,CASSFWHNQPQHF
TRBV23-1,NA,NA,TRBJ2-6,TGCGCCAGCAGTCAATTTCAGGGGCCTCTGGGGGCCAACGTCCTGACTTTC,CASSQFQGPLGANVLTF
TRBV6-5,NA,NA,TRBJ2-6,TGTGCCAGCAGTTACCGGAGCTCTGGGGCCAACGTCCTGACTTTC,CASSYRSSGANVLTF
TRBV7-2,NA,NA,TRBJ2-1,TGTGCCAGCAGCTTAGTTCTAGCTGCGTACAATGAGCAGTTCTTC,CASSLVLAAYNEQFF
TRBV19,once,TRBD1,TRBJ2-1,TGTGCCAGTAGTAGGGGACAGGCCAACAATGAGCAGTTCTTC,CASSRGQANNEQFF
TRBV5-4,NA,NA,TRBJ1-1,TGTGCCAGCAGCTTTGTAGAGGGAGGAACTGAAGCTTTCTTT,CASSFVEGGTEAFF
TRBV28,once,TRBD2,TRBJ2-3,TGTGCCAGCAGTTTATGCACCCCTCTAGCGGGAGCCTGCACAGATACGCAGTATTTT,CASSLCTPLAGACTDTQYF
TRBV2,NA,NA,TRBJ1-3,TGTGCCAGCAGCGACATAGAGGGTGGGGCCGGAAACACCATATATTTT,CASSDIEGGAGNTIYF
TRBV27,NA,TRBD2,TRBJ2-2,TGTGCCAGCAGTCCTAGCGGGAGAACCGGGGAGCTGTTTTTT,CASSPSGRTGELFF
TRBV19,NA,TRBD1,TRBJ1-1,TGTGCCAGTAGTATCACAGGGGGACGGGAGGCTTTCTTT,CASSITGGREAFF
TRBV27,NA,TRBD1,TRBJ2-4,TGTGCCAGCAGTCGTCAGGGGGCACGGGGCAAAAACATTCAGTACTTC,CASSRQGARGKNIQYF
TRBV7-3,NA,TRBD1,TRBJ2-3,TGTGCCAGCAGCTGGACAGGGGGCACAGATACGCAGTATTTT,CASSWTGGTDTQYF
TRBV6-1,NA,TRBD1,TRBJ1-2,TGTGCCAGCAGCCCGGGACAGGGGGCTCGAGGCTACACCTTC,CASSPGQGARGYTF
TRBV5-1,NA,NA,TRBJ1-5,TGCGCCAGCAGCTTGGAACAGTATAGCAATCAGCCCCAGCATTTT,CASSLEQYSNQPQHF
TRBV28,NA,TRBD2,TRBJ2-1,TGTGCCAGCAGTTTTGGACTAGCGGGAGTGGAGCAGTTCTTC,CASSFGLAGVEQFF
TRBV12-5,NA,NA,TRBJ1-1,TGTGCTAGTGGTTTGGTACTCGGGTCGGACACTGAAGCTTTCTTT,CASGLVLGSDTEAFF
TRBV9,NA,TRBD2,TRBJ2-7,TGTGCCAGCAGCGTAGAAGCGGGAGTGAACGAGCAGTACTTC,CASSVEAGVNEQYF
TRBV6-1,NA,NA,TRBJ1-4,TGTGCCAGCCGAACAGTGAAGAATGAAAAACTGTTTTTT,CASRTVKNEKLFF
TRBV6-5,NA,TRBD2,TRBJ2-1,TGTGCCAGCACCCTAGGACTAGCCCCCTACAATGAGCAGTTCTTC,CASTLGLAPYNEQFF
TRBV29-1,NA,NA,TRBJ2-1,TGCAGCGTTGAAGATGGACGGCTAGGGGAGCAGTTCTTC,CSVEDGRLGEQFF
TRBV28,NA,TRBD2,TRBJ2-2,TGTGCCAGCAGTTTGATAGCGGGAGCCACCGGGGAGCTGTTTTTT,CASSLIAGATGELFF
TRBV2,once,NA,TRBJ2-1,TGTGCCAGCAGCGAAGGGAGGGGGGGTAATGAGCAGTTCTTC,CASSEGRGGNEQFF
TRBV4-1,NA,NA,TRBJ1-1,TGCGCCAGCAGCCAAGTCGTATTGGGGAACACTGAAGCTTTCTTT,CASSQVVLGNTEAFF
TRBV18,NA,TRBD1,TRBJ1-2,TGTGCCAGCTCACCCGGACAGGGTAACTATGGCTACACCTTC,CASSPGQGNYGYTF
TRBV10-2,NA,NA,TRBJ1-3,TGCGCCAGCAGGGACAACTCTGGAAACACCATATATTTT,CASRDNSGNTIYF
TRBV30,NA,TRBD1,TRBJ1-6,TGTGCCTGGAGCCCTGGGCTGGGACAGGGTTCACCCCTCCACTTT,CAWSPGLGQGSPLHF
TRBV6-5,NA,TRBD2,TRBJ2-7,TGTGCCAGCAGCCGACTAGCGCCTACTGGGGAGCAGTACTTC,CASSRLAPTGEQYF
TRBV30,NA,NA,TRBJ1-1,TGTGCCTGGAGTGTGGACAACACTGAAGCTTTCTTT,CAWSVDNTEAFF
TRBV6-6,NA,NA,TRBJ1-4,TGTGCCAGCAGTTTATACAGGGAAAAACTGTTTTTT,CASSLYREKLFF